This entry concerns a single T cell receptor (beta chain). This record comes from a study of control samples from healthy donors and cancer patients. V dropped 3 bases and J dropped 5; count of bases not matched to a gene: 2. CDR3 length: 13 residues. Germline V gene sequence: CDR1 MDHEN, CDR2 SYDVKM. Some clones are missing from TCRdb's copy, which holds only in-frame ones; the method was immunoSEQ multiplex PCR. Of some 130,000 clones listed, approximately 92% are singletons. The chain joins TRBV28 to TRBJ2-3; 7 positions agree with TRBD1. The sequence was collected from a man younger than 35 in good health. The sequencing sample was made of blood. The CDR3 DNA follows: TGTGCCAGCAGTTTCACAGGGGAAGATACGCAGTATTTT. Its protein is CASSFTGEDTQYF.